The clone carrying this T cell receptor beta chain was counted a few times. The antigen is undetermined. The data originate from a study of T-cell memory formation after mild COVID-19. Trimming stripped 0 bases from V and 6 bases from J, with 13 bases between. The CDR3 covers 15 residues. Germline loops: CDR1 LGHNA, CDR2 YSLEER. Findings and limits, study-wide: The study detected some responding clones in pre-infection memory, suggesting cross-reactive memory joined. Balance between CD4 and CD8 was seen in clones contracting day 15 to 85, and a CD4+ lean was seen in later expanders.

TCRdb re-called the 5' RACE reads with MiXCR, one entry per CDR3 protein. Of approximately 82,000 distinct CDR3 sequences listed, around 13% were seen once; the top ten hold 35% to 50%. The chain has TRBV4-3 and TRBJ2-3; no clear D. The source material was PBMCs or a T cell subset sorted from them (not recorded which). The clonotype was recovered from a man aged 18-30 years who had mild COVID-19 (a few samples of this study predate the infection). Cell type and time point are not known. CDR3 amino acids: CASSQDRAPGDTQYF. The CDR3 coding sequence is TGCGCCAGCAGCCAAGATAGGGCACCCGGGGATACGCAGTATTTT.